The 24 T cell receptor beta chains given below trace back to one sample, sequenced in a study of blood T cell repertoires in COVID-19. Here immunoSEQ multiplex PCR was the method, and the copy in TCRdb shows in-frame clones only, minus some. The table shows roughly 220,000 clones, with 80% to 90% occurring only once. The sequenced material came from PBMCs or T cells enriched from blood (not recorded which). Receptor source: a woman younger than 35 in a cohort exposed to, infected with or recovered from COVID-19 (not recorded which).

CDR3: CASSIGARSNQPQHF. In nucleotides, the CDR3 is TGTGCCAGTAGTATTGGAGCGCGAAGCAATCAGCCCCAGCATTTT. V and J are TRBV19 and TRBJ1-5; D is unclear. The germline V gene encodes CDR1 LNHDA and CDR2 SQIVND (reference sequence). This CDR3 spans 15 amino acids. The germline V and J ends were trimmed by 3 bases and 1 base, with 10 bases remaining between them. The complete variable domain, with remaining parts taken from reference TRBV19 and TRBJ1-5, reads DGGITQSPKYLFRKEGQNVTLSCEQNLNHDAMYWYRQDPGQGLRLIYYSQIVNDFQKGDIAEGYSVSREKKESFPLTVTSAQKNPTAFYLCASSIGARSNQPQHFGDGTRLSIL.

This clone was seen a handful of times. This chain links TRBV6-6 with TRBJ1-3; 8 bases agree with TRBD1. V lost 6 bases to trimming and J lost 1 base; unmatched junction nucleotides: 5. The CDR3 totals 15 residues. CDR1 and CDR2 (germline): MNHNY, SVGAGI (reference sequence). Here the CDR3 reads CASSYRQGSGNTIYF. In DNA, the CDR3 is TGTGCCAGCAGCTATCGACAGGGGTCTGGAAACACCATATATTTT.

The rearrangement joins TRBV5-1 to TRBJ1-6, with 8 bases identical to TRBD1. The CDR3 sequence is 17 residues long. Unmatched junction bases numbered 11, after V lost 2 bases and J lost 7 bases. CDR1 is SGHRS and CDR2 is YFSETQ in the germline V gene. The CDR3 here is CASSLPSGQEQNSPLHF. The CDR3 DNA is TGCGCCAGCAGCTTACCGTCGGGACAGGAGCAAAATTCACCCCTCCACTTT.

The chain employs TRBV18 and TRBJ1-2, with D possibly matching TRBD1 (6 bases). Between the trimmed V and J ends, which lost 2 bases and 0 bases, there was a span of 10 bases. The CDR3 length is 15 residues. CDR1 is KGHSH, CDR2 LQKENI, per germline. CDR3 coding DNA: TGTGCCAGCTCACCAGCTGGACAGTCTAACTATGGCTACACCTTC. Translated, it gives CASSPAGQSNYGYTF.

The chain couples TRBV18 to TRBJ1-5, with D maybe TRBD1 (6 bases). The CDR3 spans 15 residues. Trimming left V 0 bases short and J 6 bases short, with 12 bases between. CDR1 KGHSH and CDR2 LQKENI come from the germline V gene. The CDR3 is CASSPPNREGQPQHF. The CDR3 nucleotides are TGTGCCAGCTCACCACCGAACAGGGAAGGTCAGCCCCAGCATTTT.

The chain combines TRBV18 with TRBJ2-2, with a tentative D call TRBD2 (6 bases). The CDR3 is 15 residues long. The V end was cut by 4 bases, the J end by 5 bases, with 14 bases between. Germline loops: CDR1 KGHSH, CDR2 LQKENI. For the CDR3, the DNA is TGTGCCAGCTCACACTCCGGAGGGGTTACCGGGGAGCTGTTTTTT. This gives the protein CASSHSGGVTGELFF.

The chain has TRBV29-1 and TRBJ2-5; 7 nucleotides agree with TRBD1. CDR3 size: 12 residues. V lost 4 bases and J lost 5; bases outside the gene matches: 4. Germline-derived CDR1 and CDR2 are SQVTM and ANQGSEA. Written as DNA, the CDR3 is TGCAGCGTTGCGGGACAGTTCGAGACCCAGTACTTC. Protein product: CSVAGQFETQYF.

The chain carries TRBV4-1 and TRBJ2-5, with 11 bases that match TRBD2. CDR3 length: 16 amino acids. Germline CDR1 and CDR2: MGHRA and YSYEKL. V was pared by 2 bases and J by 2 bases, with 4 bases of the junction left unmatched. The CDR3 nucleotides read TGCGCCAGCAGCCAAACGACTAGCGGGGCACAAGAGACCCAGTACTTC. Protein product: CASSQTTSGAQETQYF.

V usage is TRBV24-1 and J usage is TRBJ2-5; 11 positions agree with TRBD1. The CDR3 loop spans 16 amino acids. Unmatched junction bases numbered 8, after V lost 4 bases and J lost 5 bases. In germline, CDR1 is KGHDR, CDR2 SFDVKD. The DNA of the CDR3 is TGTGCCACCAGTGAAGGGGACAGGGGGAAGGGGGAGACCCAGTACTTC. This gives the protein CATSEGDRGKGETQYF.

The chain joins TRBV2 to TRBJ2-5; D uncertain. V lost 8 bases, J lost 2 bases, and 3 bases lay in between. In germline, CDR1 is SNHLY, CDR2 FYNNEI. This CDR3 is built from 10 residues. This CDR3 reads CASSQETQYF. CDR3 nucleotides: TGTGCCAGCTCTCAAGAGACCCAGTACTTC.

J is TRBJ1-1 and V is TRBV11-2, with D uncertain. Trimming shortened V by 4 bases and J by 2 bases, and 17 bases separated the two germline ends. This CDR3 has 16 amino acids. Per germline, CDR1 SGHAT and CDR2 FQNNGV. CDR3 nucleotides: TGTGCCAGCAGCTCCCCCAGCGGTTTAGTTAACACTGAAGCTTTCTTT. It yields the protein CASSSPSGLVNTEAFF.

This chain joins TRBV28 and TRBJ1-1; D is possibly TRBD1 (6 bases). The CDR3 runs 14 residues. Germline CDR1 MDHEN, CDR2 SYDVKM. V was cut by 6 bases and J by 7 bases, with 18 bases left in between. The CDR3 reads CASRILGQGFEAFF. CDR3 bases: TGTGCCAGCAGGATACTGGGTCAGGGGTTTGAAGCTTTCTTT.

This clone appeared many times. The CDR3 nucleotides are TGTGCCAGCAGCCCCCGTCTAGCGGGGGCTAGCACAGATACGCAGTATTTT. It specifies CASSPRLAGASTDTQYF. The rearrangement joins TRBV7-8 to TRBJ2-3, with 10 bases matching TRBD2. The V gene end was trimmed by 5 bases and the J gene end by 0 bases; junction bases not matched to a gene: 8. Germline V gene sequence: CDR1 SGHVS, CDR2 FQNEAQ. The CDR3 consists of 17 residues. The variable domain in full, with the rest retrieved from reference TRBV7-8 and TRBJ2-3, is GAGVSQSPRYKVAKRGQDVALRCDPISGHVSLFWYQQALGQGPEFLTYFQNEAQLDKSGLPSDRFFAERPEGSVSTLKIQRTQQEDSAVYLCASSPRLAGASTDTQYFGPGTRLTVL.

The J gene is TRBJ2-5, the V gene TRBV7-3; TRBD2 aligns across 12 bases. Trimming cost V 4 bases and J 4 bases; bases outside gene matches: 4. Germline V gene data show CDR1 as SGHTA and CDR2 as FQGTGA. The CDR3 is 15 amino acids. The chain's CDR3 is CASSSGLAGPETQYF. In DNA form, the CDR3 reads TGTGCCAGCAGCTCGGGACTAGCGGGCCCAGAGACCCAGTACTTC. The variable domain in full, completed from reference TRBV7-3 and TRBJ2-5, reads GAGVSQTPSNKVTEKGKYVELRCDPISGHTALYWYRQSLGQGPEFLIYFQGTGAADDSGLPNDRFFAVRPEGSVSTLKIQRTERGDSAVYLCASSSGLAGPETQYFGPGTRLLVL.

V usage is TRBV4-2 and J usage is TRBJ1-4; 7 bases match TRBD1. The CDR3 totals 17 residues. Germline CDR1 is LGHNA and CDR2 is YNFKEQ. Unmatched junction bases numbered 7, after V lost 0 bases and J lost 3 bases. The CDR3 loop is CASSQERGRGSNEKLFF. The CDR3 DNA follows: TGTGCCAGCAGCCAAGAAAGGGGGCGCGGTTCTAATGAAAAACTGTTTTTT.

The gene calls are TRBV7-8 and TRBJ1-1, with 8 bases fitting TRBD1. Germline V gene lookup returns CDR1 SGHVS and CDR2 FQNEAQ. This CDR3 contains 15 residues. J gave up 5 bases and V 5 bases, and 10 bases lay outside the gene matches. CDR3 DNA: TGTGCCAGCAGCCCTGAGGGACAGGCGGGGACTGAAGCTTTCTTT. This codes for CASSPEGQAGTEAFF.

The chain recombines TRBV9 with TRBJ2-2, with 7 bases fitting TRBD2. This CDR3 is 16 amino acids long. Germline V gene lookup returns CDR1 SGDLS and CDR2 YYNGEE. The V segment lost 0 bases and the J segment 4 bases; nucleotides outside the gene matches: 6. The CDR3 reads CASSVAPGLTTGELFF. CDR3 sequence (DNA): TGTGCCAGCAGCGTAGCTCCGGGACTAACCACCGGGGAGCTGTTTTTT.

V usage is TRBV12-2 and J usage is TRBJ2-5; the table assigns TRBD1, which was not confirmed against the DNA. TRBV12-2 is classified as a pseudogene. CDR3 length: 14 residues. The CDR3 region is CASRDGQEKETQYF. The CDR3 nucleotides are TGTGCAAGTCGAGACGGACAGGAAAAAGAGACCCAGTACTTC.

The rearrangement joins TRBV5-1 to TRBJ1-4; 9 nucleotides align to TRBD1. Germline V gives CDR1 SGHRS, CDR2 YFSETQ. Trimming took 4 bases from V and 3 from J; bases not matched to a gene: 7. The CDR3 extends over 16 amino acids. For the CDR3, the DNA is TGCGCCAGCAGCACAGGACAGGGGTGGGCTAATGAAAAACTGTTTTTT. It is translated as CASSTGQGWANEKLFF.

The V and J genes are TRBV27 and TRBJ2-7, with 13 bases lining up with TRBD2. The CDR3 is 16 residues long. V was pared by 3 bases and J by 2 bases, with 4 bases of the junction left unmatched. CDR1 and CDR2 from the germline V gene are MNHEY and SMNVEV (reference sequence). This CDR3 reads CASSFTLAGGTYEQYF. The CDR3 coding sequence is TGTGCCAGCAGTTTCACACTAGCGGGAGGGACCTACGAGCAGTACTTC.

This chain uses TRBV29-1 with TRBJ1-3, with TRBD1 matching 7 bases. This CDR3 region has 14 residues. Trimming cost V 7 bases and J 4 bases; bases outside gene matches: 10. Germline-derived CDR1 and CDR2 are SQVTM and ANQGSEA. The CDR3 loop reads CSATPTGTGNTIYF. CDR3 nucleotide sequence: TGCAGCGCGACTCCGACAGGGACAGGAAACACCATATATTTT.

The rearrangement links TRBV4-2 to TRBJ1-2; D might be TRBD1 (5 bases). Trimming took 0 bases from V and 4 from J, leaving 12 bases between them. Per the germline V gene, CDR1 is LGHNA and CDR2 is YNFKEQ. The CDR3 runs 15 residues. In nucleotides, the CDR3 is TGTGCCAGCAGCCAAGAGTATTGGGGCGGCTATGGCTACACCTTC. This codes for CASSQEYWGGYGYTF.

The J gene is TRBJ2-3, the V gene TRBV7-2; D possibly corresponds to TRBD2 (6 bases). V dropped 5 bases and J dropped 3 bases, with 9 bases sitting between them. The CDR3 is 13 amino acids. Germline V gene lookup returns CDR1 SGHTA and CDR2 FQGNSA. CDR3 sequence (DNA): TGTGCCAGCAGCCGAGGAGGGACAGATACGCAGTATTTT. Residues: CASSRGGTDTQYF.

The genes are TRBV29-1 and TRBJ2-1; D not certain. The ends were cut back, 3 bases at V and 8 bases at J, with 14 bases in the middle. The CDR3 totals 13 residues. Germline CDR1 SQVTM, CDR2 ANQGSEA. The CDR3 DNA follows: TGCAGCGTTGACTACCCCAGGCGCGATGAGCAGTTCTTC. Its translation is CSVDYPRRDEQFF.